Sequencing of this TCR beta chain was carried out in a study of T cells after yellow fever vaccination (dated by TCRdb to about 2019). Study-level background: The SMART-Seq v4 Ultra Low Input RNA kit was used to prepare libraries from fractions with low cell numbers. Bulk TCR alpha and beta repertoires were sequenced longitudinally to track T-cell clones before and after primary and booster YFV17D yellow fever vaccination. Blood was collected at multiple timepoints before and after primary and secondary immunization, and bulk PBMC replicates and cell subsets were isolated. The cohort comprised two healthy male donors, one aged 18 to 30 and one aged 30 to 40 years.

This clonotype was detected only a few times. Its binding antigen is unknown. The input lacks base qualities; no much larger clone sits a single base away. Sequencing took place on an Illumina NovaSeq 6000. TCR cDNA was synthesized by 5'RACE template switching, through which a universal primer site and unique molecular identifiers were introduced. Priming for cDNA synthesis came from both the TCR alpha and TCR beta constant segments. Library amplification involved two PCR steps, and the second step added sample barcodes and sequencing adapters. Libraries were sequenced on Illumina HiSeq 2500 (2x100 bp) or NovaSeq (2x150 bp). From the authors' description of their analysis: MIGEC handled demultiplexing of reads and collapsing into UMI consensus sequences, while MiXCR performed V(D)J alignment. Using edgeR on replicate PBMC samples, clonotypes were called vaccine-responding if FDR was below 0.01 and the log2 fold change was above 5 up to day 15. Bulk clonotypes were assigned CD4 or CD8 identity according to which sequenced CD4 or CD8 repertoire held them at higher abundance. TCRdb itself trimmed the public reads at Q25 with fastp, ran MiXCR and retained productive beta chains. Entries that share a CDR3 protein sequence are merged under the most common genes and DNA. TCRdb's processing, not the study's, gives the V and J calls here. Within this sample are 130,000 or so distinct CDR3 sequences, with roughly 15% of them counted one time only. About 40% of the sample is taken by the ten largest.

Results and caveats for the whole study, not just this receptor: After the booster, most clones that had expanded after primary vaccination were detected again (around 97% of CD4 and more than 85% of CD8), suggesting broad maintenance of memory. The secondary T-cell response was weaker than the primary response but faster, peaking on day 5 instead of day 15. A small fraction of clonotypes appeared in both the CD4 and CD8 compartments, likely as a result of convergent recombination. Computational filtering was needed because FACS-sorted repertoires could contain abundant contaminating clonotypes from the bulk population. Because only a couple of donors were included in the study, the extent to which the findings can be generalized is limited.

According to the study, the label for this sample's treatment or condition signals: live attenuated yellow fever vaccine strain. PBMCs were isolated from peripheral blood using a standard Ficoll-Paque protocol. Dynabeads CD4 and CD8 positive selection kits were used to isolate the CD4 and CD8 T-cell fractions. TriZol was used to extract RNA from bulk PBMCs, from CD4 and CD8 fractions, and from dextramer-positive and dextramer-negative fractions. The material was CD8+ T cells sorted from PBMCs, obtained 5 days after the yellow fever booster vaccination. This clonotype was sampled from a young man who received the YFV17D yellow fever vaccine.

The sequenced DNA: TGTGCCAGCAGATCCGGGACTAGAATGACCAAAAACATTCAGTACTTC. The translation is CASRSGTRMTKNIQYF. The chain is made from TRBV6-2 or TRBV6-3 and TRBJ2-4, and 8 bases in between align with TRBD2. From the germline V gene, CDR1 is MNHEY and CDR2 is SVGEGT. Compared with germline, V lacks 6 bases and J lacks 2 bases; bases without a gene match: 9. The CDR3 spans 16 residues, from the cysteine through the phenylalanine. Only the CDR3 part of the read is kept: 48 bases, read in frame from the first base.